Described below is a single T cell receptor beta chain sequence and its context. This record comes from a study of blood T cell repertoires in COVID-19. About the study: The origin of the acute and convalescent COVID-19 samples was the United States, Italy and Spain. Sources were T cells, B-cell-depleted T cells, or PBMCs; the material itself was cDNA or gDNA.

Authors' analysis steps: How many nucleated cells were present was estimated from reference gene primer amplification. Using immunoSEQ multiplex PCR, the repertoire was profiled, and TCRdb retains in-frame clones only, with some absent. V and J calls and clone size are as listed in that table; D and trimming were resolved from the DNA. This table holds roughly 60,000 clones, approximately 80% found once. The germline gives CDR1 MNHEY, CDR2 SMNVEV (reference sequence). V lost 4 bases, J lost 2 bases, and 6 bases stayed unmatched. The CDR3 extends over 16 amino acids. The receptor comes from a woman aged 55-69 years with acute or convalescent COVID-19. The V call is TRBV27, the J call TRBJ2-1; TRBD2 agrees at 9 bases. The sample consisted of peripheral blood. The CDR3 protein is CASSSIAGVTYNEQFF. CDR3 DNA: TGTGCCAGCAGTTCAATAGCGGGGGTTACCTACAATGAGCAGTTCTTC.